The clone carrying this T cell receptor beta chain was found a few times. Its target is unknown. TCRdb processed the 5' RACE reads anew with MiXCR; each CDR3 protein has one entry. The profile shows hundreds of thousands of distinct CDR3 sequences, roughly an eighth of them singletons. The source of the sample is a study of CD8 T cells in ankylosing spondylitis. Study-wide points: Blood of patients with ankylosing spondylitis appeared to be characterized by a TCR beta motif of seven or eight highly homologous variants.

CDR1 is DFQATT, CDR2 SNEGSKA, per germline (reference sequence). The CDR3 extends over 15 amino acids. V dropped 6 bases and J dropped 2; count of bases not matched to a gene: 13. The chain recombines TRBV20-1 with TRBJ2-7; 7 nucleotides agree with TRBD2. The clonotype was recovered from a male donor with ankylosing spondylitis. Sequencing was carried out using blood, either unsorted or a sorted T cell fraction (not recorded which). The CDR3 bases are TGCAGTGCCAAGAGAGGCGGGAGTCTAACCTACGAGCAGTACTTC. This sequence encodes CSAKRGGSLTYEQYF.